These T cell receptor beta chains were read from a single sample in a study of T cells in Graves' hyperthyroidism and ophthalmopathy. TCRdb reanalysed the multiplex PCR reads using MiXCR and keeps one entry per CDR3 protein. The table includes about 37,000 distinct CDR3 sequences, about 47% detected once. The sequenced sample consisted of blood. These receptors all stem from a man in his forties or fifties with Graves' ophthalmopathy. The conserved cysteine and the conserved F or W are not part of the CDR3 here.

>TRBV7-7|TRBJ2-3
ASKGLREY
>TRBV9|TRBJ2-7
ASRGTSGYEQY
>TRBV18|TRBJ1-2
ASSPYRDNYGYT
>TRBV19|TRBJ2-3
ASSPREAGGGDTQY
>TRBV19|TRBJ1-2
GSSSSGTYGYT
>TRBV20-1|TRBJ1-5
SAPGQGHQPQH
>TRBV6-6|TRBJ1-5
ASSPTGEGQPQH
>TRBV6-1|TRBJ2-5
ASSSGTVKETQY
>TRBV20-1|TRBJ2-3
SARDPRGGNEQY
>TRBV2|TRBJ2-5
ASSGTGGLETQY
>TRBV7-8|TRBJ1-1
ASSPERSDTEAF
>TRBV10-3|TRBJ2-7
AISEREWSYEQY
>TRBV7-2|TRBJ1-5
ASSKGQYTTNQPQH
>TRBV5-1|TRBJ1-1
ASGRGNTEAF
>TRBV12-5|TRBJ1-2
ASGFATDLLLYGYT
>TRBV5-1|TRBJ1-3
ASSLGTTGNTIY
>TRBV19|TRBJ1-2
ASTGTVYGYT
>TRBV20-1|TRBJ1-3
SARDPDRGTIY
>TRBV14|TRBJ2-7
ASSPLGSPYEQY
>TRBV19|TRBJ2-1
ASSRGLAGGDEQF